The 24 T cell receptor beta chains below were found in one sample sequenced in a study of identical twins. TCRdb recomputed calls from the 5' RACE reads with MiXCR, one row per CDR3 protein. The table records about 460,000 distinct CDR3 sequences, more than 13% of them present only once. This sample also appeared in a second study, on yellow fever vaccine responses in identical twins.

The specimen sequenced was CD4+ T cells sorted from blood. All receptors come from a woman between 18 and 29 years old in good health.

This clonotype was counted only a few times. This chain links TRBV4-3 with TRBJ2-1; no definite D call. CDR3 length: 15 residues. The V and J ends lost 0 bases and 8 bases respectively, with 14 bases between them. Germline V gene lookup returns CDR1 LGHNA and CDR2 YSLEER. CDR3 region: CASSQDRGFRDEQFF. The DNA for the CDR3 is TGCGCCAGCAGCCAAGATCGTGGGTTCCGGGATGAGCAGTTCTTC.

The chain links TRBV7-2 to TRBJ2-7; D not resolved. The V gene lost 3 bases and the J gene lost 5 bases, with 14 bases spanning the gap. Germline lookup yields CDR1 SGHTA and CDR2 FQGNSA. The CDR3 covers 14 residues. In DNA, the CDR3 is TGTGCCAGCAGCTTTCGGTCAAAGATCCACGAGCAGTACTTC. Its translation: CASSFRSKIHEQYF.

This clonotype was seen more than once but under ten times. The chain employs TRBV12-3 or TRBV12-4 and TRBJ2-7; D gene uncertain. The V gene lost 3 bases and the J gene lost 3 bases, with 15 bases spanning the gap. The CDR3 runs to 15 residues. CDR3 in DNA: TGTGCCAGCAGTTTGATGCCGGTAGGGAACTACGAGCAGTACTTC. Encoded protein: CASSLMPVGNYEQYF.

This clonotype turned up a few times. The V and J genes are TRBV2 and TRBJ2-7; weak D call: TRBD1 (5 bases). Per germline, CDR1 SNHLY and CDR2 FYNNEI. CDR3 size: 14 residues. The V and J ends lost 8 bases and 2 bases respectively, with 16 bases between them. The CDR3 nucleotides read TGTGCCAGCCAAGGCCAGGGTGAGACCTACGAGCAGTACTTC. Translating it yields CASQGQGETYEQYF.

This clonotype showed up just a few times. This chain links TRBV12-3 or TRBV12-4 with TRBJ2-5, with D tentatively TRBD1 (9 bases). Deletions cut 5 bases from V and 2 bases from J, with 18 bases between. The CDR3 sequence is 16 residues long. The CDR3 DNA sequence: TGTGCCAGCAGTCTGGGACAGGGACTAGGTCAAGAGACCCAGTACTTC. This gives the protein CASSLGQGLGQETQYF.

The J gene is TRBJ2-5, the V gene TRBV28; D unclear. Trimming took off 3 bases at V and 1 base at J, with 18 bases between the two ends. The CDR3 extends over 17 amino acids. Germline-derived CDR1 and CDR2 are MDHEN and SYDVKM. The CDR3 nucleotides are TGTGCCAGCAGTTTTTCTTCCGGGCGGTCCATCCAAGAGACCCAGTACTTC. This sequence encodes CASSFSSGRSIQETQYF.

This clonotype was seen ten or more times. J is TRBJ2-7 and V is TRBV12-3 or TRBV12-4; possible D gene TRBD2, 6 bases. The CDR3 is 14 residues long. Trimming took off 6 bases at V and 1 base at J, with 13 bases between the two ends. The DNA of the CDR3 is TGTGCCAGCAGCTGGGGAGGCGGATCCTACGAGCAGTACTTC. This translates into CASSWGGGSYEQYF.

The rearrangement uses TRBV20-1 and TRBJ2-1, with D unclear. The CDR3 extends over 11 amino acids. V lost 2 bases and J 7 bases, leaving 6 bases between the germline ends. Germline CDR1 DFQATT, CDR2 SNEGSKA (reference sequence). The CDR3 region has the DNA TGCAGTGCTAGACCAGGAAATGAGCAGTTCTTC. Protein: CSARPGNEQFF.

This clonotype has only a few counts. The rearrangement links TRBV5-1 to TRBJ1-5; 7 bases fit TRBD1. Trimming cost V 3 bases and J 2 bases; bases outside gene matches: 5. This CDR3 has 15 amino acids. Germline CDR1 is SGHRS and CDR2 is YFSETQ. In nucleotides, the CDR3 is TGCGCCAGCAGCTCTGGGGACAGCCGCAATCAGCCCCAGCATTTT. This codes for CASSSGDSRNQPQHF.

The gene calls are TRBV5-6 and TRBJ2-3, with 12 positions matching TRBD2. The trim removed 3 bases at V and 4 bases at J, leaving 9 bases unmatched. The CDR3 consists of 17 residues. The germline V gene encodes CDR1 SGHDT and CDR2 YYEEEE. This chain's CDR3 is CASSYQTSGRGADTQYF. The CDR3 bases are TGTGCCAGCAGCTACCAGACTAGCGGGAGAGGCGCAGATACGCAGTATTTT.

This chain joins TRBV6-5 and TRBJ2-7, with 9 nucleotides matching TRBD1. J lost 7 bases, V lost 1 base, and 5 bases had no gene match. The germline V gene has CDR1 MNHEY and CDR2 SVGAGI. The CDR3 covers 14 residues. Here the CDR3 DNA reads TGTGCCAGCAGTTACTGGGAAGGACAGGGGGAGCAGTACTTC. This encodes CASSYWEGQGEQYF.

This clonotype was observed once. The chain employs TRBV28 and TRBJ2-5; 9 nucleotides align to TRBD1. CDR3 length: 14 residues. Trimming cost V 6 bases and J 4 bases; bases outside gene matches: 6. The germline CDR1 and CDR2 sequences are MDHEN and SYDVKM. For the CDR3, the DNA is TGTGCCAGCAGGCTACAGGGGGCGACAGAGACCCAGTACTTC. Its protein product is CASRLQGATETQYF.

The V and J genes are TRBV4-3 and TRBJ2-2, with a tentative D call TRBD2 (6 bases). This CDR3 has 15 amino acids. Per the germline V gene, CDR1 is LGHNA and CDR2 is YSLEER. V was pared by 4 bases and J by 3 bases, with 12 bases between. The CDR3 sequence is CASSREEGYTGELFF. DNA for the CDR3: TGCGCCAGCAGCCGCGAGGAGGGGTACACCGGGGAGCTGTTTTTT.

The chain recombines TRBV12-3 or TRBV12-4 with TRBJ2-3; TRBD1 matches at 10 bases. Trimming at V came to 5 bases and at J to 0 bases, leaving 8 bases not matched to a gene. The CDR3 is 17 residues long. Here the CDR3 reads CASSPKRTGGSTDTQYF. CDR3 nucleotides: TGTGCCAGCAGTCCCAAACGGACAGGGGGGAGCACAGATACGCAGTATTTT.

About this clonotype: A much bigger clone sits one base away, suggesting this may be a read error. The chain carries TRBV29-1 and TRBJ2-2; tentative D call: TRBD2 (6 bases). Trimming took off 6 bases at V and 2 bases at J, with 13 bases between the two ends. In germline, CDR1 is SQVTM, CDR2 ANQGSEA. The CDR3 runs to 14 residues. CDR3 sequence (DNA): TGCAGCGTCGCATCCGGACTAAACACCGGGGAGCTGTTTTTT. It translates to CSVASGLNTGELFF.

This clonotype was counted at least ten times. V usage is TRBV6-5 and J usage is TRBJ2-2; no definite D call. The germline V gene has CDR1 MNHEY and CDR2 SVGAGI. The CDR3 sequence is 12 residues long. The ends were cut back, 8 bases at V and 2 bases at J, with 6 bases in the middle. CDR3 region: CASGGNTGELFF. The CDR3 coding sequence is TGTGCCAGCGGCGGAAACACCGGGGAGCTGTTTTTT.

This clonotype was observed a handful of times. J is TRBJ2-3 and V is TRBV13, with TRBD2 matching 10 bases. Germline CDR1 PRHDT, CDR2 FYEKMQ (reference sequence). V shed 2 bases and J 2 bases; nucleotides not matched to a gene: 10. The CDR3 runs 18 residues. CDR3 in amino acids: CASSLRLAGAVNTDTQYF. CDR3 DNA: TGTGCCAGCAGCTTACGCCTAGCGGGGGCCGTGAACACAGATACGCAGTATTTT.

This clonotype was seen many times. The chain employs TRBV12-3 or TRBV12-4 and TRBJ2-3; 10 nucleotides match TRBD2. The CDR3 has 16 amino acids. V gave up 1 base and J gave up 2 bases; unmatched junction bases: 3. The CDR3 DNA sequence: TGTGCCAGCAGTTTAGAGCTAGCGGGAGTCACAGATACGCAGTATTTT. Translating it yields CASSLELAGVTDTQYF.

This clonotype turned up a few times. The V and J genes are TRBV29-1 and TRBJ2-2; no clear D. Germline CDR1 and CDR2: SQVTM and ANQGSEA. V dropped 0 bases and J dropped 8 bases, with 16 bases sitting between them. The CDR3 contains 15 residues. Written as DNA, the CDR3 is TGCAGCGTTGAAGATCGTGGAGTAGGACCGGGGGAGCTGTTTTTT. Its translation: CSVEDRGVGPGELFF.

This clonotype was seen repeatedly, ten times or more. The V call is TRBV5-1, the J call TRBJ1-6; no definite D call. V was trimmed by 0 bases and J by 6 bases, leaving 7 bases between them. Per germline, CDR1 SGHRS and CDR2 YFSETQ. The CDR3 spans 14 residues. CDR3 sequence reads: CASSLAPVNSPLHF. The CDR3 nucleotides read TGCGCCAGCAGCTTGGCGCCAGTTAATTCACCCCTCCACTTT.

The rearrangement joins TRBV29-1 to TRBJ1-1; TRBD1 aligns across 7 bases. Trimming cost V 7 bases and J 8 bases; bases outside gene matches: 4. The germline CDR1 and CDR2 sequences are SQVTM and ANQGSEA. This CDR3 has 10 amino acids. The CDR3 sequence: CSAMTGEAFF. CDR3 nucleotide sequence: TGCAGCGCCATGACAGGGGAAGCTTTCTTT.

This sequence joins TRBV7-8 and TRBJ1-5, with no clear D. Germline values: CDR1 SGHVS, CDR2 FQNEAQ. Trimming removed 1 base from V and 7 bases from J, with 8 bases in between. The CDR3 totals 13 residues. The CDR3 spells CASSLGVEQPQHF. The CDR3 DNA reads TGTGCCAGCAGCTTAGGGGTGGAACAGCCCCAGCATTTT.

This clonotype came up many times. The rearrangement joins TRBV6-6 to TRBJ2-2; D is unresolved. CDR1 and CDR2 from the germline V gene are MNHNY and SVGAGI (reference sequence). This CDR3 is 12 amino acids long. The ends were cut back, 4 bases at V and 4 bases at J, with 4 bases in the middle. The CDR3 bases are TGTGCCAGCAGTTTTACCACCGGGGAGCTGTTTTTT. It encodes CASSFTTGELFF.

The V call is TRBV20-1, the J call TRBJ2-7, with TRBD2 identical over 12 bases. V was clipped by 0 bases and J by 3 bases; unmatched bases: 9. Germline lookup yields CDR1 DFQATT and CDR2 SNEGSKA (reference sequence). The CDR3 contains 17 residues. CDR3 sequence: CSARDPKTSGSGYEQYF. The CDR3 DNA follows: TGCAGTGCTAGAGATCCGAAGACTAGCGGGAGCGGCTACGAGCAGTACTTC.